This TCR beta chain came from a study of CD8+ T cells in alopecia areata. CDR1 is GTSNPN, CDR2 SVGIG, per germline (reference sequence). This CDR3 has 15 amino acids. The ends lost 1 base at V and 2 bases at J; junction bases unmatched: 6. RNA extraction and reverse transcription yielded cDNA as sequencing template. Libraries were prepared by immunoSEQ multiplex PCR; TCRdb keeps only in-frame clonotypes and omits some of them. Of roughly 120,000 clones detected, 58% appear once; the ten largest clones hold roughly 30%. General observations from the study: For baseline CD8+ expansion, any link to response stays uncertain with one nonresponder.

This clone has a handful of counts. The target antigen is unknown. The treatment is: oral pan-JAK inhibitor, 5-10 mg twice daily. Alopecia areata patients provided lesional scalp punch biopsies and peripheral blood. This specimen consisted of CD8+ T cells sorted from blood, obtained at week 4, from a patient treated with tofacitinib. The chain recombines TRBV30 with TRBJ2-5; 8 nucleotides align to TRBD2. This TCR was sampled from a human donor with alopecia areata. DNA of the CDR3: TGTGCCTGGAGTGCCCGGACTAGCTGGCAAGAGACCCAGTACTTC. It codes for CAWSARTSWQETQYF.